This entry features one T cell receptor beta chain sequence. After constant-region reverse-primer amplification, full-length variable regions underwent semi-nested PCR with Nested Universal Primer A. TCRdb re-analysed the 5' RACE reads in MiXCR, keeping a single row per CDR3 protein. The data show roughly 50,000 distinct CDR3 sequences, about 15% seen once. There are 15 residues in the CDR3. V was clipped by 0 bases and J by 3 bases, with 10 bases between them. Germline CDR1 is SGHAT and CDR2 is FQNNGV. What was sequenced was naive CD4+ T cells sorted from blood. Subset meaning: naive CD4+ T cells, CD4+CD45RA+CD25-. The sequence was obtained from a female donor with breast cancer. The chain couples TRBV11-2 to TRBJ2-3, with D hard to call. CDR3 DNA sequence: TGTGCCAGCAGCTTAGATCGTGGACCTACAGATACGCAGTATTTT. It yields the protein CASSLDRGPTDTQYF.